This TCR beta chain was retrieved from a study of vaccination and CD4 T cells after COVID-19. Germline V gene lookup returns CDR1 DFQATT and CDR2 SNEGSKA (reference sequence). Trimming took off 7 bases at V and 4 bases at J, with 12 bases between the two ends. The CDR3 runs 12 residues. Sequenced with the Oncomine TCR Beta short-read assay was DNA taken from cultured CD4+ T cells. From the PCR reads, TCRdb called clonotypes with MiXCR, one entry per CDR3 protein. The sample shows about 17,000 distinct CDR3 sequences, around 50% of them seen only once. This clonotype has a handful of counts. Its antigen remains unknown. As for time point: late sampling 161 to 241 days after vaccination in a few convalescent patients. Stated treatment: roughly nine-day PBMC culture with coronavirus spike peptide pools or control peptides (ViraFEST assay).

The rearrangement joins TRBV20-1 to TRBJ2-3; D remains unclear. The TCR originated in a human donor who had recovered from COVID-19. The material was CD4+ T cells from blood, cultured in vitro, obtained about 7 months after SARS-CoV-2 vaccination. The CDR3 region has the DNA TGCAGTGTCGTCGGCTTCGCAGATACGCAGTATTTT. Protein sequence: CSVVGFADTQYF.